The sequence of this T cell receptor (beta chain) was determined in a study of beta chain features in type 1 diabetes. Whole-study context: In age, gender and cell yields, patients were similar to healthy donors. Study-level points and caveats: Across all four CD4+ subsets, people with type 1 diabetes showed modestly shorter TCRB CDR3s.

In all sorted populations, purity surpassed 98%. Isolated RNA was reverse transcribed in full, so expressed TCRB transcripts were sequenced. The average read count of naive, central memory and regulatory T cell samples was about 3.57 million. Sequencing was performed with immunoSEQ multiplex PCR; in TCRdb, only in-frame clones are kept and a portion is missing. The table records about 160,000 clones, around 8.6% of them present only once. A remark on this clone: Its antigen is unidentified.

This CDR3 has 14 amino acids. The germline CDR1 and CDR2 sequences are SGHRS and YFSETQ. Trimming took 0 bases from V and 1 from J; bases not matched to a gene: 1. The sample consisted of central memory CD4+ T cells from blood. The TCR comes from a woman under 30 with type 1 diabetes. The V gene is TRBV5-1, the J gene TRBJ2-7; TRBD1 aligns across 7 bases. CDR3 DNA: TGCGCCAGCAGCTTGGGACAGGGATCCTACGAGCAGTACTTC. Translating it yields CASSLGQGSYEQYF.